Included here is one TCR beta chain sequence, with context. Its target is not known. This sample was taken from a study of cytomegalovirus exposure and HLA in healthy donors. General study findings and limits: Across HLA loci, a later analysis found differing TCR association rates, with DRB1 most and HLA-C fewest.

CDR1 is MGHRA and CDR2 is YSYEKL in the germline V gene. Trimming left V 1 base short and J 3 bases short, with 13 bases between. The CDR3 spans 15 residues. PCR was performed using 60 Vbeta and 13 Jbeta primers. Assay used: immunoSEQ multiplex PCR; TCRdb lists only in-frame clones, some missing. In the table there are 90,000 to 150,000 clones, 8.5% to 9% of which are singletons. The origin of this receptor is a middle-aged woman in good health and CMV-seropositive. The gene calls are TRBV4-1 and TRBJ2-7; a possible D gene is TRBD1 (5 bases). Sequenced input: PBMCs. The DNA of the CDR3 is TGCGCCAGCAGCCAAGGCGAAGGGGCGAGCTACGAGCAGTACTTC. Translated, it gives CASSQGEGASYEQYF.